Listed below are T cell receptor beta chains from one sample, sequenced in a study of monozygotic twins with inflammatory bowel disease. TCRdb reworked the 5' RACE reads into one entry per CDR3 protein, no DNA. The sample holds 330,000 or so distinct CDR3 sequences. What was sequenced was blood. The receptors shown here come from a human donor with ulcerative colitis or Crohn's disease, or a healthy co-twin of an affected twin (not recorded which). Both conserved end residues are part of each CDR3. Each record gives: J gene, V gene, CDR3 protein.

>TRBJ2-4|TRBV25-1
CASSPDTGVIQYF
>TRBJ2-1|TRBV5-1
CASSLGRGAYNEQFF
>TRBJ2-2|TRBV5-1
CASSFLESGELFF
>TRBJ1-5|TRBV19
CASRSLVGSNQPQHF
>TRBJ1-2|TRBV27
CASSLSRVAPFLPDYGYTF
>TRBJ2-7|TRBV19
CASSPGTGNSYEQYF
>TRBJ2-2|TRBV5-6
CASVQGAGELFF
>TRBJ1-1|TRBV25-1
CASRTPGEGTEAFF
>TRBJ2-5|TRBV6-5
CASSSTTSGTGKKTQYF
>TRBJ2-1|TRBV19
CASSSLAGAVNEQFF
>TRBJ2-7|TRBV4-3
CASSQDRGQASYEQYF
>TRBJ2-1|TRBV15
CATSRYSGTSGGYNEQFF
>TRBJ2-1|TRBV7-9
CASSGLTGTAYNEQFF
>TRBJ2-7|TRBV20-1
CSAREGGGAIYEQYF
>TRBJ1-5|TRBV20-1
CSATTGVGPQHF
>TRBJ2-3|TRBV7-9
CASSSRGKGTDTQYF
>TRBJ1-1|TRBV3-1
CATGGRTGNTEAFF
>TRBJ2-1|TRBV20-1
CSAASARLTTHNEQFF
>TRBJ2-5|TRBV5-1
CASKSTTYQETQYF
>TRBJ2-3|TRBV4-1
CASSAREGRTDTQYF
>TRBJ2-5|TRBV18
CASSPRTSGEKETQYF
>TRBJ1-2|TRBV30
CAWGTWGKSYGYTF
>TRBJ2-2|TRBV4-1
CASSQGTSEYTGEQFF
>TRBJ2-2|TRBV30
CAWRTSGTGELFF
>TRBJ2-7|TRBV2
CASSALGPEQYF
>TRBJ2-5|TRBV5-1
CASSFGLPGTETQYF
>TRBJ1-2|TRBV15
CATSRGGETYGYTF
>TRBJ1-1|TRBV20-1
CSAPRGHTEAFF
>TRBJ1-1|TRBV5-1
CASSQGDTYTEAFF
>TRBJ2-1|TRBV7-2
CASSSRAAPHNEQFF
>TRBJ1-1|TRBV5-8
CASSMGGGLRNTEAFF
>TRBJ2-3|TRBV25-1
CASSGLWDTQYF
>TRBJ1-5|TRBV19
CASSLTGFGNQPQHF
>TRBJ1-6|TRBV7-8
CASSLIRGRGFSYNSPLHF
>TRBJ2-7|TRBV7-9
CASSLAGDFYEQYF
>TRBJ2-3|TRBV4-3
CASSQVYGGGADTQYF
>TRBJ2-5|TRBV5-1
CASSPGTGGAMETQYF
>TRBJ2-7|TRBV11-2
CASSLALTSGYEQYF
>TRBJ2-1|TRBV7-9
CASSQDRGAEFF
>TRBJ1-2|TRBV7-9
CASSPGAKVAYGYTF
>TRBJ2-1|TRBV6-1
CASSPRGTSGYNEQFF
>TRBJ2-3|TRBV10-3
CAISQQDTQYF
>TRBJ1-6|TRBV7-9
CASSLTQGYSPLHF
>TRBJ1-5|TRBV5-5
CASSLASDSYQPQHF
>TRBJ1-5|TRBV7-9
CASSVGAQPQHF
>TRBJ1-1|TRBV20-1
CSAVEFPEAFF
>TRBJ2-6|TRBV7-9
CASSPMSSSGANVLTF
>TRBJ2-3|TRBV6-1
CASSDNQRDTQYF
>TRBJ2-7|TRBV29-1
CSVERVGAYEQYF
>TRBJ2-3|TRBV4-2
CASSPYTGAPEDTQYF
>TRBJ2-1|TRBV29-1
CSVEDGLPSSYNEQFF
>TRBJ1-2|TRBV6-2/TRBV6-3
CASRPAWQKGHGYTF
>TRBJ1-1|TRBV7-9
CASSPARLTGKGTEAFF
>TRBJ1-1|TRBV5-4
CASRPGTGTEAFF